A selection of T cell receptor beta chains follows, all from one sample in a study of blood T cell repertoires in COVID-19. The assay was immunoSEQ multiplex PCR, and TCRdb's table has in-frame clones only and misses some. This table has about 87,000 clones, 60% to 80% appearing once. The sequencing input was peripheral blood. These receptors were collected from a woman aged 50 to 60 with acute or convalescent COVID-19. Each CDR3 is given with its conserved first and last residue. Fields, in order: clone size, V gene, J gene, D gene, CDR3 protein, CDR3 DNA. D genes are given only for firm matches. Some rows mark clone size as missing; the rest say once, few, many or name a class of expanded clone.

.	TRBV27	TRBJ2-7	TRBD1	CASSLGQGGYEQYF	TGTGCCAGCAGTTTGGGACAGGGGGGCTACGAGCAGTACTTC
.	TRBV5-1	TRBJ2-1	TRBD2	CASSLGSGGARSYNEQFF	TGCGCCAGCAGCTTGGGAAGCGGGGGGGCCCGATCCTACAATGAGCAGTTCTTC
.	TRBV5-5	TRBJ1-5	.	CASSLGQGSQPQHF	TGTGCCAGCAGCTTGGGGCAGGGGAGTCAGCCCCAGCATTTT
.	TRBV4-2	TRBJ2-7	.	CASSQVGSYEQYF	TGTGCCAGCAGCCAAGTCGGCTCCTACGAGCAGTACTTC
few	TRBV5-1	TRBJ1-1	.	CASSFDGGNTEAFF	TGCGCCAGCAGCTTCGACGGGGGAAACACTGAAGCTTTCTTT
few	TRBV29-1	TRBJ2-1	TRBD1	CSVLTGTGGFNEQFF	TGCAGCGTTCTGACCGGGACAGGGGGATTCAATGAGCAGTTCTTC
.	TRBV6-4	TRBJ2-7	.	CASSPSQGYEQYF	TGTGCCAGCAGTCCGAGTCAGGGCTACGAGCAGTACTTC
once	TRBV4-3	TRBJ2-5	TRBD2	CASSQDRGGGAIFGTQYF	TGCGCCAGCAGCCAAGATCGTGGCGGGGGGGCCATTTTTGGGACCCAGTACTTC
.	TRBV6-2/TRBV6-3	TRBJ1-1	TRBD1	CASSFGQGPTEAFF	TGTGCCAGCAGTTTTGGACAGGGGCCCACTGAAGCTTTCTTT
once	TRBV20-1	TRBJ2-1	.	CSASRGNEQFF	TGCAGTGCTAGTCGGGGAAATGAGCAGTTCTTC
.	TRBV19	TRBJ1-5	.	CASIPQGKRQPQHF	TGTGCCAGTATCCCACAGGGTAAACGGCAGCCCCAGCATTTT
.	TRBV28	TRBJ2-5	.	CASSPGQLTTSQETQYF	TGTGCCAGCAGTCCGGGACAACTGACGACCTCCCAAGAGACCCAGTACTTC
once	TRBV30	TRBJ2-1	TRBD2	CAWGKPLAGVRDEQFF	TGTGCCTGGGGTAAACCACTAGCGGGGGTCCGGGATGAGCAGTTCTTC
.	TRBV10-3	TRBJ1-1	.	CATGGEVIREAFF	TGTGCCACAGGAGGGGAAGTGATTCGTGAAGCTTTCTTT
.	TRBV19	TRBJ1-2	.	CASFQGAAYGYTF	TGTGCCAGTTTCCAAGGGGCGGCCTATGGCTACACCTTC
.	TRBV7-8	TRBJ2-3	TRBD2	CASSLAHSGTSEYF	TGTGCCAGCAGCTTAGCCCATTCCGGGACTAGCGAGTATTTT
.	TRBV10-3	TRBJ1-6	TRBD1	CAIRGDRGNSPLHF	TGTGCCATCAGGGGGGACAGGGGTAATTCACCCCTCCACTTT
.	TRBV5-5	TRBJ1-6	TRBD1	CASSLEGQGGTPLHF	TGTGCCAGCAGCTTGGAGGGACAGGGAGGGACACCCCTCCACTTT
.	TRBV9	TRBJ1-2	TRBD1	CASSVGALTGGVGYTF	TGTGCCAGCAGCGTAGGGGCCCTGACAGGGGGCGTCGGCTACACCTTC
many	TRBV5-1	TRBJ1-3	.	CASSLLGQRSGNTIYF	TGCGCCAGCAGCTTGCTCGGACAGCGCTCTGGAAACACCATATATTTT
.	TRBV11-2	TRBJ1-1	TRBD1	CASSGPGGFGTEAFF	TGTGCCAGCAGCGGACCAGGGGGCTTCGGAACTGAAGCTTTCTTT
.	TRBV3-1/TRBV3-2	TRBJ2-3	.	CASSQGPDTQYF	TGTGCCAGCAGCCAGGGGCCAGATACGCAGTATTTT
.	TRBV3-1/TRBV3-2	TRBJ2-5	TRBD1	CASSPPGQPSQETQYF	TGTGCCAGCAGCCCCCCGGGACAGCCCTCCCAAGAGACCCAGTACTTC
.	TRBV28	TRBJ1-2	TRBD1	CASNDRGDGYTF	TGTGCCAGCAATGACAGGGGGGACGGCTACACCTTC
.	TRBV29-1	TRBJ2-3	.	CSVGLRSSTDTQYF	TGCAGCGTTGGACTAAGGTCTAGCACAGATACGCAGTATTTT
.	TRBV4-3	TRBJ2-7	TRBD2	CASRRTSGDYEQYF	TGCGCCAGCAGAAGGACTAGCGGAGATTACGAGCAGTACTTC
.	TRBV6-5	TRBJ1-6	.	CASRAGELNSPLHF	TGTGCCAGCAGGGCAGGGGAATTAAATTCACCCCTCCACTTT
.	TRBV28	TRBJ1-2	.	CASRTKPVANYGYTF	TGTGCCAGCAGGACAAAACCCGTAGCTAACTATGGCTACACCTTC
.	TRBV28	TRBJ2-3	TRBD2	CASSLETSLLDTQYF	TGTGCCAGCAGTTTGGAGACTAGCTTGCTAGATACGCAGTATTTT
.	TRBV7-8	TRBJ1-1	.	CASSLVMNTEAFF	TGTGCCAGCAGCTTAGTTATGAACACTGAAGCTTTCTTT
.	TRBV25-1	TRBJ2-3	.	CASGAPDSETDTQYF	TGTGCCAGCGGTGCCCCGGACAGCGAGACAGATACGCAGTATTTT
.	TRBV4-1	TRBJ2-5	TRBD1	CASSQGGQGPQETQYF	TGCGCCAGCAGCCAAGGGGGACAGGGTCCCCAAGAGACCCAGTACTTC
.	TRBV5-5	TRBJ1-2	TRBD1	CASRAPTGDYGYTF	TGTGCCAGCAGAGCCCCTACAGGGGACTATGGCTACACCTTC